The present T cell receptor beta chain was sequenced within a study of response to subunit inactivated influenza vaccine. TCRdb processed the RT-PCR reads anew with MiXCR; each CDR3 protein has one entry. The sample records approximately 500,000 distinct CDR3 sequences, 20% to 25% being singletons. The CDR3 loop spans 15 amino acids. Trimming stripped 4 bases from V and 5 bases from J, with 15 bases between. These sequences were also reported in another study, on T cells expressing NK-cell markers. That report adds: 5'RACE template switching built TCR beta cDNA with unique molecular identifiers. Dominance of the CD3+CD56-NKG2C+ fraction by these clonotypes also held in several donors.

The clonotype originates from a man aged 45-65 years who received an inactivated influenza vaccine. The chain links TRBV12-3 or TRBV12-4 to TRBJ2-1, with TRBD2 as a possible D gene (7 bases). The sample consisted of CD4+ T cells sorted from PBMCs, taken about 11 days after vaccination. For the CDR3, the DNA is TGTGCCAGCAGTTCCCGGGCGGGGGCCAACAATGAGCAGTTCTTC. Its protein is CASSSRAGANNEQFF.